Below are 23 T cell receptor beta chains sequenced from a single sample in a study of T cells after yellow fever vaccination. Each CDR3 protein gets one entry after TCRdb re-called the 5' RACE reads with MiXCR. The table shows approximately 58,000 distinct CDR3 sequences, with 5% to 6.5% occurring only once. The source material was PBMCs, either bulk or a sorted T-cell subset (CD4+, CD8+, memory, or dextramer-sorted; not recorded which), sampled on the day of the yellow fever booster vaccination. The source is a man aged 18-30 years who received the YFV17D yellow fever vaccine.

This clonotype was counted a few times. CDR3 in DNA: TGTGCCAGCAGAAACTCCCGGAATCGGTACACTGAAGCTTTCTTT. This encodes CASRNSRNRYTEAFF. V is TRBV6-2 or TRBV6-3 and J is TRBJ1-1; the D is unclear. The ends were cut back, 6 bases at V and 3 bases at J, with 17 bases in the middle. The germline gives CDR1 MNHEY, CDR2 SVGEGT. This CDR3 is 15 amino acids long.

The V gene is TRBV4-1, the J gene TRBJ2-2; 8 nucleotides agree with TRBD1. This CDR3 comprises 15 residues. The ends lost 3 bases at V and 6 bases at J; junction bases unmatched: 6. From germline, CDR1 is MGHRA and CDR2 YSYEKL. This chain's CDR3 is CASSQRTGKAGELFF. The CDR3 coding sequence is TGCGCCAGCAGCCAGCGGACAGGGAAAGCCGGGGAGCTGTTTTTT.

This clonotype was seen only a few times. The chain employs TRBV11-3 and TRBJ2-2; D tentatively reads TRBD1 or TRBD2 (5 bases each). Germline V gene lookup returns CDR1 SGHNT and CDR2 YENEEA. The CDR3 covers 16 residues. Trimming took 5 bases from V and 6 from J, leaving 19 bases between them. The CDR3 loop is CASSTWAGDRPGELFF. CDR3 in DNA: TGTGCCAGCAGCACCTGGGCCGGGGACCGACCCGGGGAGCTGTTTTTT.

CDR3 sequence: CASSFGSSYNEQFF. The CDR3 nucleotides read TGTGCCAGCAGTTTCGGTAGCTCCTACAATGAGCAGTTCTTC. The chain carries TRBV27 and TRBJ2-1, with D unclear. Between the trimmed V and J ends, which lost 3 bases and 0 bases, there was a span of 6 bases. Germline CDR1 MNHEY, CDR2 SMNVEV (reference sequence). This CDR3 comprises 14 residues.

This clonotype was recorded a few times. This sequence joins TRBV20-1 and TRBJ2-5, with 13 positions matching TRBD2. V gave up 6 bases and J gave up 0 bases; unmatched junction bases: 7. Germline V gene lookup returns CDR1 DFQATT and CDR2 SNEGSKA (reference sequence). CDR3 length: 16 amino acids. The CDR3 loop is CSARLAGGPYQETQYF. CDR3 bases: TGCAGTGCCCGACTAGCGGGGGGCCCGTACCAAGAGACCCAGTACTTC.

The chain combines TRBV2 with TRBJ2-7, with TRBD2 identical over 12 bases. Germline V gives CDR1 SNHLY, CDR2 FYNNEI. Trimming removed 7 bases from V and 5 bases from J; junction bases left unmatched: 12. The CDR3 runs to 16 residues. CDR3 DNA: TGTGCCAGCAACGCACTAGCGGGGGGCCGGGAGGACGAGCAGTACTTC. Its protein is CASNALAGGREDEQYF.

This clonotype was recorded a few times. The V and J genes are TRBV12-3 or TRBV12-4 and TRBJ2-2; 10 bases agree with TRBD1. The V and J ends lost 4 bases and 6 bases, in that order; junction bases with no gene match: 2. This CDR3 contains 14 residues. The CDR3 DNA follows: TGTGCCAGCAGTTGGGGACAGGGGCCCGGGGAGCTGTTTTTT. This codes for CASSWGQGPGELFF.

This clonotype was recorded a few times. The V call is TRBV7-2, the J call TRBJ1-4; D remains unclear. This CDR3 spans 18 amino acids. CDR1 is SGHTA and CDR2 is FQGNSA in the germline V gene. Trimming pared 0 bases from V and 4 bases from J, leaving 18 bases between. DNA of the CDR3: TGTGCCAGCAGCTTAGCGCTAAGGACTGATAAACTTAATGAAAAACTGTTTTTT. It translates to CASSLALRTDKLNEKLFF.

This clonotype has more than one count but fewer than ten. The rearrangement joins TRBV6-5 to TRBJ2-1; 9 bases map to TRBD2. The germline V gene has CDR1 MNHEY and CDR2 SVGAGI. The trim removed 2 bases at V and 6 bases at J, leaving 5 bases unmatched. The CDR3 consists of 15 residues. This CDR3 reads CASSYGTTSGNEQFF. The CDR3 DNA sequence: TGTGCCAGCAGTTACGGAACGACTAGCGGCAATGAGCAGTTCTTC.

This clonotype was counted at least ten times. The chain recombines TRBV6-1 with TRBJ1-1; D ambiguous. V lost 2 bases, J lost 4 bases, and 11 bases lay in between. CDR1 and CDR2 from the germline V gene are MNHNS and SASEGT. The CDR3 extends over 14 amino acids. This CDR3 reads CASSEYRGRTEAFF. The DNA of the CDR3 is TGTGCCAGCAGTGAATACCGGGGTCGCACTGAAGCTTTCTTT.

This clonotype was recorded at least ten times. The CDR3 nucleotides read TGTGCCAGCTCGCCCGCCGGTTACGAGCAGTACTTC. It is translated as CASSPAGYEQYF. This chain links TRBV7-6 with TRBJ2-7; D unresolved. CDR1 and CDR2 (germline): SGHVS, FNYEAQ. CDR3 size: 12 residues. The V gene lost 8 bases and the J gene lost 4 bases, with 12 bases spanning the gap.

The CDR3 protein is CASSFGGPRLGEQFF. The CDR3 coding sequence is TGTGCCAGCAGCTTCGGGGGGCCTAGATTGGGTGAGCAGTTCTTC. The V gene is TRBV7-2, the J gene TRBJ2-1; TRBD2 is a possible D gene (7 bases). The CDR3 contains 15 residues. CDR1 and CDR2 (germline): SGHTA, FQGNSA. V dropped 3 bases and J dropped 9 bases, with 18 bases sitting between them.

The chain carries TRBV29-1 and TRBJ1-1; weak D call: TRBD1 (5 bases). Germline CDR1 is SQVTM and CDR2 is ANQGSEA. The CDR3 has 13 amino acids. Trimming removed 7 bases from V and 0 bases from J, with 12 bases in between. CDR3 in DNA: TGCAGCGGCTCTAAAGGGGTGAACACTGAAGCTTTCTTT. This sequence encodes CSGSKGVNTEAFF.

This clonotype was counted between two and nine times. The gene calls are TRBV6-6 and TRBJ2-3, with a possible D match to TRBD1 (5 bases). The V end was cut by 4 bases, the J end by 6 bases, with 23 bases between. There are 17 residues in the CDR3. Germline V gene sequence: CDR1 MNHNY, CDR2 SVGAGI (reference sequence). The CDR3 region has the DNA TGTGCCAGCAGTTCTTATCTCGGGCAGGGTTATAGGGATACGCAGTATTTT. This codes for CASSSYLGQGYRDTQYF.

This CDR3 is CASSLTPHGQFF. CDR3 in DNA: TGCGCCAGCAGCCTCACGCCCCATGGGCAGTTCTTC. V usage is TRBV5-1 and J usage is TRBJ2-1; D remains unclear. This CDR3 is 12 amino acids long. The V gene lost 4 bases and the J gene lost 12 bases, with 14 bases spanning the gap. The germline CDR1 and CDR2 sequences are SGHRS and YFSETQ.

This clonotype was recorded at least ten times. V gene TRBV6-6 combines with J gene TRBJ1-1; possibly TRBD1 for D (5 bases). Germline V gives CDR1 MNHNY, CDR2 SVGAGI (reference sequence). The CDR3 has 12 amino acids. V was shortened by 4 bases and J by 6 bases, with 9 bases between the two germline ends. The CDR3 sequence is CASSWTGAEAFF. The CDR3 bases are TGTGCCAGCAGTTGGACGGGGGCTGAAGCTTTCTTT.

This clonotype was recorded many times. This chain uses TRBV27 with TRBJ2-7; a weak D match, TRBD2 (7 bases). Germline V gene lookup returns CDR1 MNHEY and CDR2 SMNVEV (reference sequence). V lost 4 bases to trimming and J lost 5 bases, with 12 bases between them. The CDR3 is made up of 13 amino acids. The CDR3 here is CASSYRGGHEQYV. The CDR3 bases are TGTGCCAGCAGTTATCGCGGGGGCCACGAGCAGTACGTC.

This clonotype has at least ten counts. The chain uses TRBV12-3 or TRBV12-4 and TRBJ2-7; 7 bases align to TRBD2. This CDR3 contains 16 residues. After removal of 5 bases from V and 3 bases from J, the junction contained 13 bases not matched to a gene. The CDR3 nucleotides read TGTGCCAGCAGTCCACCCCCGACGGGGGGAATCTACGAGCAGTACTTC. Encoded protein: CASSPPPTGGIYEQYF.

In this sample, this clonotype turned up many times. The rearrangement uses TRBV29-1 and TRBJ2-5; 9 bases are shared with TRBD1. The CDR3 is 12 residues long. Trimming cost V 4 bases and J 4 bases; bases outside gene matches: 1. CDR1 and CDR2 (germline): SQVTM, ANQGSEA. CDR3 nucleotide sequence: TGCAGCGTTGGGACAGGGGCAGAGACCCAGTACTTC. This translates into CSVGTGAETQYF.

In its sample, this clonotype was seen many times. The chain recombines TRBV29-1 with TRBJ1-1; 7 nucleotides match TRBD1. Germline V CDR1 and CDR2: SQVTM, ANQGSEA. Trimming cost V 7 bases and J 6 bases; bases outside gene matches: 8. This CDR3 contains 12 residues. The CDR3 nucleotides read TGCAGCGGCGGGGACAGCCCTGCTGAAGCTTTCTTT. Translation: CSGGDSPAEAFF.

This clonotype was observed many times. This chain uses TRBV2 with TRBJ2-7; D is possibly TRBD1 (5 bases). Looked up from germline, CDR1 is SNHLY and CDR2 is FYNNEI. The CDR3 totals 15 residues. The ends were cut back, 10 bases at V and 2 bases at J, with 21 bases in the middle. The CDR3 loop is CATHSRYGAAYEQYF. The CDR3 nucleotides are TGTGCCACTCATTCCCGTTATGGGGCGGCCTACGAGCAGTACTTC.

The chain is built from TRBV29-1 and TRBJ1-3; D is possibly TRBD1 (6 bases). Germline values: CDR1 SQVTM, CDR2 ANQGSEA. Trimming shortened V by 7 bases and J by 0 bases, and 13 bases separated the two germline ends. The CDR3 is 14 residues long. The CDR3 sequence: CSALLGGSGNTIYF. The CDR3 DNA reads as TGCAGCGCTCTATTAGGGGGCTCTGGAAACACCATATATTTT.

J is TRBJ1-2 and V is TRBV6-5; D is undetermined. The CDR3 has 12 amino acids. Trimming removed 5 bases from V and 6 bases from J, with 10 bases in between. Germline-derived CDR1 and CDR2 are MNHEY and SVGAGI. In DNA form, the CDR3 reads TGTGCCAGCAGTCCCGGGAGGGATGGCTACACCTTC. Translated, it gives CASSPGRDGYTF.